This TCR beta chain is drawn from a study of a mutant IDH1 vaccine in newly diagnosed glioma. Across the study: Former treatment meant radiotherapy, temozolomide, or both; the majority had gotten both.

From germline, CDR1 is SGHTA and CDR2 FQGNSA. V was pared by 5 bases and J by 4 bases, with 3 bases of the junction left unmatched. CDR3 length: 14 residues. The time point denotes: week 35, safety follow-up. Topical imiquimod was applied with each vaccine dose, which held 300 ug of mutant IDH1 20-mer peptide. The assay was immunoSEQ multiplex PCR, and TCRdb's table has in-frame clones only and misses some. The data show about 48,000 clones, more than 60% seen once. As regards this clone: Its antigen is unknown.

The chain combines TRBV7-2 with TRBJ1-4, with 8 bases identical to TRBD1. The receptor was isolated from a man in his forties with glioma. Source: PBMCs, taken from a glioma patient whose treatment included an IDH1 peptide vaccine. In nucleotides, the CDR3 is TGTGCCAGCAGCCGGGACAGGTTTAATGAAAAACTGTTTTTT. Translated: CASSRDRFNEKLFF.